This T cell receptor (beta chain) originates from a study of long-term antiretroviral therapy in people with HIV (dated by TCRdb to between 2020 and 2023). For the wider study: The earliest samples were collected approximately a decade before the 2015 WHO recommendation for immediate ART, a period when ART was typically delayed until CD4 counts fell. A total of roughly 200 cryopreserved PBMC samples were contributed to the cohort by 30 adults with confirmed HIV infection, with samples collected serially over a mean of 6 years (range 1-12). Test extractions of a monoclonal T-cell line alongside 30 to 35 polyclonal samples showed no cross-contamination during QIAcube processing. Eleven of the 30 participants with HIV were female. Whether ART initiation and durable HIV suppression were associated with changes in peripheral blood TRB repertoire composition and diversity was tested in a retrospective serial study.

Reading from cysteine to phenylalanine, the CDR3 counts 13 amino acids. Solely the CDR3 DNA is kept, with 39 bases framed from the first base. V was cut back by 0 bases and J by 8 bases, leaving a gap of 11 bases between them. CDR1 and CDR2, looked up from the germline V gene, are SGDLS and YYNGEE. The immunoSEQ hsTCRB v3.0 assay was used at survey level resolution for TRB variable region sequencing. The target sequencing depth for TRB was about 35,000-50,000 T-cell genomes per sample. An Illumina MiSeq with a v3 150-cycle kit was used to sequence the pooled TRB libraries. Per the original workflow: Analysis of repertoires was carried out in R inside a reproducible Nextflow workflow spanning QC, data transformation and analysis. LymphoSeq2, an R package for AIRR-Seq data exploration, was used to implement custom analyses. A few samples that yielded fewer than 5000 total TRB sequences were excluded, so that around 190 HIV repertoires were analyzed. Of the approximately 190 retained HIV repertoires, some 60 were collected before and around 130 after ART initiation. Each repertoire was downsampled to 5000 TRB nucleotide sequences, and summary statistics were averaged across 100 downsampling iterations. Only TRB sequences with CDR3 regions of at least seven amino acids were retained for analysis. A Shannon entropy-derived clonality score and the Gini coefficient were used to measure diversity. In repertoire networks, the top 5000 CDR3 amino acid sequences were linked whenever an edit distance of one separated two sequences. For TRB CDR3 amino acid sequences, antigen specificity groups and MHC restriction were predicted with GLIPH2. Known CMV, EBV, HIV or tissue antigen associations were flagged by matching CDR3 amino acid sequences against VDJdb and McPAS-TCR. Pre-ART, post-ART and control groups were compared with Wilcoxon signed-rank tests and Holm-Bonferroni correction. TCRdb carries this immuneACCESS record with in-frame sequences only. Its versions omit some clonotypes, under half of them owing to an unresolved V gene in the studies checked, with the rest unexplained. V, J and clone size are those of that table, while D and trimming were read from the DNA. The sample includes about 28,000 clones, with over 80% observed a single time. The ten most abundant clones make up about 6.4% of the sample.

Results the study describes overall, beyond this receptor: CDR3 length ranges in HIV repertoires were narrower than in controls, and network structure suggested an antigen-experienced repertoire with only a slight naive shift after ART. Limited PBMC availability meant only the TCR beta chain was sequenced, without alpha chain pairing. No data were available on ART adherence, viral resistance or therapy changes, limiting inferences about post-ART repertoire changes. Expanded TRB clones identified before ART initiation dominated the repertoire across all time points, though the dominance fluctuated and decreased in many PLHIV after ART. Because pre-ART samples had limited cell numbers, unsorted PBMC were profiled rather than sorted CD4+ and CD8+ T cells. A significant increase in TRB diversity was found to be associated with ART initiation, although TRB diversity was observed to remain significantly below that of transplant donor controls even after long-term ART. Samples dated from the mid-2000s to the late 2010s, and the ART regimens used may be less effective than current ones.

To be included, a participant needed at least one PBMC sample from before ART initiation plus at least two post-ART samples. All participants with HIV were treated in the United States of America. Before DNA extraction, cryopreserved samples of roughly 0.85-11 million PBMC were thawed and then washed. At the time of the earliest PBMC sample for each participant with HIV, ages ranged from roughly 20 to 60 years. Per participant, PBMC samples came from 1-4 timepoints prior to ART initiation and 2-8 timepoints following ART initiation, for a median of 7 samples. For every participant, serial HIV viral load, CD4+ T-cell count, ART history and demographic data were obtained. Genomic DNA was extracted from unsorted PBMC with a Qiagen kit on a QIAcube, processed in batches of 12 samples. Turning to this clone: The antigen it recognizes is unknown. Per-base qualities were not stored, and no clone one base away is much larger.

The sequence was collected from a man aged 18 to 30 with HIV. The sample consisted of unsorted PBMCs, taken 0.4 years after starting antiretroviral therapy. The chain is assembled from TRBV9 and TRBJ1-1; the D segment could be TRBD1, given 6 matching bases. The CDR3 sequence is CASSVAGGPEAFF. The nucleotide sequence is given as TGTGCCAGCAGCGTAGCGGGGGGGCCGGAAGCTTTCTTT. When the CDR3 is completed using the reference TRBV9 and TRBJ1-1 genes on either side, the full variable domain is DSGVTQTPKHLITATGQRVTLRCSPRSGDLSVYWYQQSLDQGLQFLIQYYNGEERAKGNILERFSAQQFPDLHSELNLSSLELGDSALYFCASSVAGGPEAFFGQGTRLTVV.